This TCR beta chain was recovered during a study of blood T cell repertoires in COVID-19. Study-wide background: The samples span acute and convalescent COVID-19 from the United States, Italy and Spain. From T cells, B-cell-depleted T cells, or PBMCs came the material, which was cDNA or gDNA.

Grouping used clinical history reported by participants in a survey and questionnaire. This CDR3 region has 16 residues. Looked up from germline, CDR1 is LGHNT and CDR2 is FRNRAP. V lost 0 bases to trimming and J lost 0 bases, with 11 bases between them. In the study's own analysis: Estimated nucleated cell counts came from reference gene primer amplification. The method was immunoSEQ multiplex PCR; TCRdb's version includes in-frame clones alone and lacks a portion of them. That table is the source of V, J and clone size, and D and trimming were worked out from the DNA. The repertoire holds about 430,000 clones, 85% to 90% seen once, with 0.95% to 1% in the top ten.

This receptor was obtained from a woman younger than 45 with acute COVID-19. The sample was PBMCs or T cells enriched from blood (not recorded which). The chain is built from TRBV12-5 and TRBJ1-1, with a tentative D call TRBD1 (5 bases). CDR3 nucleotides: TGTGCTAGTGGTTTGGTCAAGGGGCCCATGAACACTGAAGCTTTCTTT. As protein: CASGLVKGPMNTEAFF.